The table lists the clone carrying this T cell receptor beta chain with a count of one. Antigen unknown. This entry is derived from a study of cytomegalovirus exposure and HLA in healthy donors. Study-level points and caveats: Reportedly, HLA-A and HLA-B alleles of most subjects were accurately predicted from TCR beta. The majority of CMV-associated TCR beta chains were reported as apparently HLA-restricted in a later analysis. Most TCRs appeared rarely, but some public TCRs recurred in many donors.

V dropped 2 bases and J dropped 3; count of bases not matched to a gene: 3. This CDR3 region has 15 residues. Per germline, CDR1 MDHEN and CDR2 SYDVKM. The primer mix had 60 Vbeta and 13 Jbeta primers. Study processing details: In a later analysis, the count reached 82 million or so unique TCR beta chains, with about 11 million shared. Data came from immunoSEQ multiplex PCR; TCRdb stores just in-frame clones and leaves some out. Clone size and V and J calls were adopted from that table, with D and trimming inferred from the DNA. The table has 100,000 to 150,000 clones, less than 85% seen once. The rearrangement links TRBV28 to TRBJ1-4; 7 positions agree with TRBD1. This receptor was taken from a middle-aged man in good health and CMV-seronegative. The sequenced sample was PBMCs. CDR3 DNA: TGTGCCAGCAGTTTAACCGGGACAGCTAATGAAAAACTGTTTTTT. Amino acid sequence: CASSLTGTANEKLFF.